This TCR beta chain was captured by sequencing in a study of identical twins. General observations from the study: The study found excess low generation probability among twin-shared out-of-frame alpha sequences. For zero-insertion analyses, partial confounding could come from invariant MAIT and iNKT cells.

This clonotype was seen repeatedly, ten times or more. Its target is not known. Each CDR3 protein gets one entry after TCRdb re-called the 5' RACE reads with MiXCR. This table holds 690,000 or so distinct CDR3 sequences, over 8.5% found once. Germline CDR1 MNHEY, CDR2 SVGEGT. The CDR3 loop spans 15 amino acids. The V end lost 6 bases, the J end lost 3 bases, and 16 bases lay between the germline ends. These data were likewise used in another study, on yellow fever vaccine responses in identical twins.

The sequence was collected from a young woman in good health. The chain carries TRBV6-2 or TRBV6-3 and TRBJ2-3; the D gene could be TRBD1 or TRBD2 (5 bases each). Source material: PBMCs. CDR3 sequence: CASSRMGVGTDTQYF. Here the CDR3 DNA reads TGTGCCAGCAGCCGGATGGGGGTTGGGACAGATACGCAGTATTTT.